This T cell receptor beta chain was found in a study of T cell repertoires in cytomegalovirus infection. In the study overall: Matching HLA type, along with CMV infection, was indicated by public TCR beta signatures.

Of note for this clonotype: What it binds is not known.

TCRdb reanalysed the reads using MiXCR and keeps one entry per CDR3 protein. The sample consists of about 570,000 distinct CDR3 sequences, approximately 40% of them appearing once. The length of the CDR3 is 15 residues. Germline CDR1 and CDR2: MNHEY and SVGEGT. V lost 2 bases and J 2 bases, leaving 11 bases between the germline ends. Whole-study findings and limits: What dominated the ex vivo response were HLA-C-restricted CMV-specific TCR beta clonotypes.

The TCR sequence derives from a human donor in good health (CMV status not recorded). Some clones in this sample may be carry-over from other donors' samples. This chain links TRBV6-2 or TRBV6-3 with TRBJ2-3, with D tentatively TRBD1 or TRBD2 (5 bases each). Here the sequenced sample was cultured PBMCs, taken from culture after CMV antigen stimulation. CDR3 DNA sequence: TGTGCCAGCAGTTACGGGACGGATAACACAGATACGCAGTATTTT. This codes for CASSYGTDNTDTQYF.